This TCR beta chain was observed in a study of early T cells in non-severe SARS-CoV-2 infection. Across the whole study: Sequencing used unsorted whole-blood bulk RNA, so chains lack pairing. General study points: Matches to VDJdb favored anti-spike CD8 responses and missed private and CD4 specificities.

The CDR3 length is 16 residues. Germline CDR1 is SGHNT and CDR2 is YYREEE (reference sequence). The V gene end was trimmed by 4 bases and the J gene end by 5 bases; junction bases not matched to a gene: 4. Individual cDNA molecules were tagged with unique molecular identifiers, the study reported. MiXCR, applied by TCRdb to the 5' RACE reads, yields one record per CDR3 protein. The data show about 81,000 distinct CDR3 sequences, more than 5% seen once. The sample holds many counts of this clonotype. Its antigen is not identified. The V and J genes are TRBV5-4 and TRBJ2-2; 14 bases line up with TRBD2. The specimen sequenced was whole blood. This clonotype originated in an adult who was a healthcare worker with PCR-confirmed SARS-CoV-2 infection or an uninfected control (not recorded which). The CDR3 spells CASSPGLAGGTGELFF. Written as DNA, the CDR3 is TGTGCCAGCAGCCCAGGACTAGCGGGGGGTACCGGGGAGCTGTTTTTT.